The rows below give T cell receptor beta chains drawn from one sample of a study of blood T cells in healthy people across ages. TCRdb re-derived calls from the 5' RACE reads in MiXCR, one entry per CDR3 protein. The table includes 1.5 million to 2 million distinct CDR3 sequences, approximately 50% detected once. Sample: blood. The receptors originated from a middle-aged woman in good health. Each CDR3 is given without its conserved first and last residue. D genes are given only for firm matches. Clone size is not always given. Where it is, it says once, few, many or a class for expanded clones.

cdr3_aa d_call v_call clone_size j_call
ASRLADEQY TRBD2 TRBV5-1 few TRBJ2-7
SARDRGGVTDTQY TRBD2 TRBV20-1 NA TRBJ2-3
AWSVRDDTEAF NA TRBV30 NA TRBJ1-1
ASSSGEGTGTQY TRBD2 TRBV5-1 NA TRBJ2-3
ASSSIRPKNEKLF NA TRBV7-9 NA TRBJ1-4
ASSQLGSGIQY NA TRBV3-1 NA TRBJ2-4
ASSLIAGGPYEQY TRBD2 TRBV27 NA TRBJ2-7
ASSGLADLSGANVLT TRBD2 TRBV27 NA TRBJ2-6
ASSQGLQETQF TRBD2 TRBV4-3 NA NA
ASSRRTQTGVDEQY NA TRBV5-1 NA TRBJ2-7
ASIDNRGVNYGYT TRBD1 TRBV27 NA TRBJ1-2
ASSPGGAIYEQY TRBD1 TRBV7-2 few NA
ASSLAGHDISTDTQY NA TRBV5-1 few TRBJ2-3
ASSYWTRNDYGYT NA TRBV6-6 NA TRBJ1-2
SVVMTGLTGYT TRBD1 TRBV29-1 NA TRBJ1-2
ASIGLKPQETQF NA TRBV6-1 NA TRBJ2-1
ASSGQGAGNYGYT TRBD1 TRBV12-3/TRBV12-4 NA TRBJ1-2
ASSFYGASYNEQF NA TRBV7-3 few TRBJ2-1
ASSVELGSYGYT NA TRBV2 NA TRBJ1-2
ASSSAGGLAGGRTDTQY TRBD2 TRBV28 few TRBJ2-3
ASSEHRGAGANVLT TRBD2 TRBV27 once TRBJ2-6
SVVRGAGRETQY NA TRBV29-1 few TRBJ2-5
ASSPGTSGGALLQETQY TRBD2 TRBV12-3/TRBV12-4 few TRBJ2-5
SAWRSTDTQY NA TRBV20-1 NA TRBJ2-3
ASSQPDSDEQY NA TRBV27 NA TRBJ2-7
ASSQDRNQETQY NA TRBV4-3 many TRBJ2-5
ASSHGTSGGTQETQY TRBD2 TRBV11-2 NA TRBJ2-5
ASSQVRTEAF NA TRBV14 NA TRBJ1-1
ASSPQGTGSPLH NA TRBV7-2 few TRBJ1-6
ATSDPSGGGY TRBD2 TRBV24-1 NA TRBJ2-3
ATKGQGSSYEQY TRBD1 TRBV6-6 NA TRBJ2-7
ASLTNTGQGYNEQF TRBD1 TRBV6-2/TRBV6-3 NA TRBJ2-1
ASSFTDFQLF NA TRBV7-9 few TRBJ1-4
ASSFVAGALWDEQF TRBD2 TRBV5-1 few TRBJ2-1
ASSLRTPPYNEQF NA TRBV6-2/TRBV6-3 few TRBJ2-1
SVETSYRSEQF NA TRBV29-1 NA TRBJ2-1
ASSFRGQAENYGYT TRBD1 TRBV27 NA TRBJ1-2
SAPWGRNTEAF NA TRBV20-1 NA TRBJ1-1
ASRPDRGGNYGYT TRBD1 TRBV27 few TRBJ1-2
ASQWDTGGYT NA TRBV5-1 few TRBJ1-2
SVGGTGVSGANVLT TRBD1 TRBV29-1 few TRBJ2-6
ASSESRLAGGEADTQY TRBD2 TRBV2 few TRBJ2-3
ASSSPGTSGGNEQF TRBD2 TRBV7-2 few TRBJ2-1
ASSPRDNIYGYT NA TRBV7-8 few TRBJ1-2
ASSPSQPNSPLH NA TRBV27 NA TRBJ1-6
ASPLTGLTDTQY TRBD1 TRBV7-2 NA TRBJ2-3
ATSSPQDYAGTDTQY NA TRBV15 NA TRBJ2-3
ASSVAGTGNYGYT TRBD1 TRBV9 NA TRBJ1-2
ATRGKENEQF NA TRBV27 few TRBJ2-1
ASSLDRGVRLYGYT TRBD1 TRBV5-1 NA TRBJ1-2
ASRPGGASYEQY TRBD2 TRBV6-2/TRBV6-3 NA TRBJ2-7
ATSRDSGATQY NA TRBV15 once TRBJ2-5
ASSLDALPAGRPYEQY NA TRBV7-2 NA TRBJ2-7
ASSVAGAFSGANVLT TRBD2 TRBV28 NA TRBJ2-6
ASSGISGGANEQY TRBD2 TRBV9 NA TRBJ2-5